Described below is a single TCR beta chain sequence and its context. Other DNA variants within this sample encode the same CDR3. The data were taken from a study of blood T cell repertoires in COVID-19. The CDR3 loop spans 13 amino acids. Trimming took off 1 base at V and 1 base at J, with 4 bases between the two ends. Germline CDR1 and CDR2: SGHTA and FQGNSA. The repertoire was sequenced with immunoSEQ multiplex PCR; TCRdb's copy has only in-frame clones and lacks some. The table includes a few hundred thousand clones, less than 90% detected once. The chain uses TRBV7-2 and TRBJ1-1; D is undetermined. The specimen sequenced was PBMCs or T cells enriched from blood (not recorded which). This clonotype was obtained from a woman aged 45 to 65 who had recovered from COVID-19. The CDR3 DNA sequence: TGTGCCAGCAGCTTAGTCCGGAACACTGAAGCTTTCTTT. As protein: CASSLVRNTEAFF.